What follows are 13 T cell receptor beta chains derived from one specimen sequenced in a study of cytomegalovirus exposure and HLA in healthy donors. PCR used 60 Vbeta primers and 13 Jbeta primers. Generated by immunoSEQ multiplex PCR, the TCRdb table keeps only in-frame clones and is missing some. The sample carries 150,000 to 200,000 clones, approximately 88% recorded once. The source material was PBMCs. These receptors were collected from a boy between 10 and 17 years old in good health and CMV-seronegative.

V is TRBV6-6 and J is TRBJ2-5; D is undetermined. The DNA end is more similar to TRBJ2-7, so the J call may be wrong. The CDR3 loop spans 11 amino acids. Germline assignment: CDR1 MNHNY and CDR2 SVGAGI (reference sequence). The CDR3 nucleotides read TGTGCCAGCAGCCCAAACTACGAGCAGTACTTC. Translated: CASSPNYEQYF.

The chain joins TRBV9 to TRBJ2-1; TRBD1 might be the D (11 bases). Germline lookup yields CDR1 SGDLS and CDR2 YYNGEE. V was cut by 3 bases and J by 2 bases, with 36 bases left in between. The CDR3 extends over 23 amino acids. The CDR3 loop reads CASSAKGGAGQGVSGGPYNEQFF. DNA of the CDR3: TGTGCCAGCAGCGCGAAGGGGGGAGCGGGACAGGGGGTTAGCGGGGGGCCCTACAATGAGCAGTTCTTC.

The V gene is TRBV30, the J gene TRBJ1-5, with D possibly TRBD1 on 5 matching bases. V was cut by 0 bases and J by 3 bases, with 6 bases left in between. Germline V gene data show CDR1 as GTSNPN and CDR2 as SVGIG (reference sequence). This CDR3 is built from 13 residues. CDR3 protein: CAWSVQVNQPQHF. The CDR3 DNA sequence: TGTGCCTGGAGTGTACAGGTCAATCAGCCCCAGCATTTT.

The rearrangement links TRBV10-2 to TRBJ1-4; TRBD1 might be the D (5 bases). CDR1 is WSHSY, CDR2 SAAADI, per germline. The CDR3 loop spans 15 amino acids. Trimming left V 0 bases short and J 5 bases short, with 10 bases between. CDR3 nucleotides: TGCGCCAGCAGTGAGTCTGGGGCAGGGAATGAAAAACTGTTTTTT. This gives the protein CASSESGAGNEKLFF.

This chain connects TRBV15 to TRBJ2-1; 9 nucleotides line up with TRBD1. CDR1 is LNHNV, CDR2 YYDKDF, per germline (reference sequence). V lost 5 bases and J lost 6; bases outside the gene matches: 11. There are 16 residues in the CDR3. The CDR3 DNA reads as TGTGCCACCAGCCGCTCCCCGGGACAGGGCTTCAATGAGCAGTTCTTC. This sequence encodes CATSRSPGQGFNEQFF.

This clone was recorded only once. CDR3 DNA: TGTGCCAGCAGTCCCGGACTAGAGGGCTACAATGAGCAGTTCTTC. Its protein is CASSPGLEGYNEQFF. V gene TRBV27 combines with J gene TRBJ2-1, with 7 bases that match TRBD2. The length of the CDR3 is 15 residues. Germline V CDR1 and CDR2: MNHEY, SMNVEV (reference sequence). Trimming took 5 bases from V and 3 from J; bases not matched to a gene: 7.

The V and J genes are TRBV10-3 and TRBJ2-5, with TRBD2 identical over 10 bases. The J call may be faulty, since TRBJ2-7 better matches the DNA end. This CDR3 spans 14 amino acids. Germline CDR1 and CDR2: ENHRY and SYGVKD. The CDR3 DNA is TGTGCCGTTGGACTAGCGGATAACCACTACGAGCAGTACTTC. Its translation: CAVGLADNHYEQYF.

The CDR3 loop reads CASSLSEAGRNGYTF. Written as DNA, the CDR3 is TGTGCCAGCAGTTTATCGGAGGCAGGGAGGAATGGCTACACCTTC. This chain joins TRBV27 and TRBJ1-2, with D possibly being TRBD1 (5 bases). CDR1 is MNHEY, CDR2 SMNVEV, per germline (reference sequence). The CDR3 totals 15 residues. V lost 0 bases, J lost 6 bases, and 14 bases lay in between.

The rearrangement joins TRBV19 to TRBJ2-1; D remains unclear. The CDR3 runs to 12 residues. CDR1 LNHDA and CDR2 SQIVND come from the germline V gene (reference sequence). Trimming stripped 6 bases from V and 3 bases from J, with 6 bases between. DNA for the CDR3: TGTGCCAGTAGGTTAGTCTACAATGAGCAGTTCTTC. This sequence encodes CASRLVYNEQFF.

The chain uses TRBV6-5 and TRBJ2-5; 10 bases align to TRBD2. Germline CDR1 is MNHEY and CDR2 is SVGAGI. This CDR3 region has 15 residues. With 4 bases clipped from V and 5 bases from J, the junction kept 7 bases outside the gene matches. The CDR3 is CASSLSGGAAETQYF. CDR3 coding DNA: TGTGCCAGCAGTTTAAGCGGGGGGGCCGCTGAGACCCAGTACTTC.

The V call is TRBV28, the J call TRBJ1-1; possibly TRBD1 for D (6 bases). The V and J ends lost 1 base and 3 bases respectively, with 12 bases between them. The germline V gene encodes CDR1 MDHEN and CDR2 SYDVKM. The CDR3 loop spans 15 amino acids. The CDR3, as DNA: TGTGCCAGCAGTTTATTGGACAGAACGGACACTGAAGCTTTCTTT. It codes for CASSLLDRTDTEAFF.

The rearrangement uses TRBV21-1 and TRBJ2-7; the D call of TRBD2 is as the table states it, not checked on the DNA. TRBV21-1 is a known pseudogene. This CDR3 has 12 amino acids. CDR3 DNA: TGTGCCAGCAAGCACCCCTACTACGAGCAGTACTTC. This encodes CASKHPYYEQYF.

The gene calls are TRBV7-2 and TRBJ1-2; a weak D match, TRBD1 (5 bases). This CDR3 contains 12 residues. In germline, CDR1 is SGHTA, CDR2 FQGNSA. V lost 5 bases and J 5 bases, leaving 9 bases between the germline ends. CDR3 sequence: CASSPGLYGYTF. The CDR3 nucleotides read TGTGCCAGCAGCCCAGGGTTGTATGGCTACACCTTC.